These 20 T cell receptor beta chains originate from one sample sequenced in a study of pediatric ulcerative colitis. The method was immunoSEQ multiplex PCR; TCRdb's version includes in-frame clones alone and lacks a portion of them. The sample shows tens of thousands of clones, about two thirds of them seen only once. One to two pinch biopsies were taken from the rectum during colonoscopy. The sequenced sample consisted of gut tissue. Source of these receptors: a boy between 10 and 17 years old with severe ulcerative colitis.

The chain recombines TRBV5-1 with TRBJ1-1; D gene uncertain. The CDR3 has 17 amino acids. Germline V gene lookup returns CDR1 SGHRS and CDR2 YFSETQ. V shed 4 bases and J shed 2 bases, with 21 bases lying between them. The CDR3 sequence is CASSHGASGITNTEAFF. CDR3 DNA: TGCGCCAGCAGCCACGGTGCTAGCGGAATAACCAACACTGAAGCTTTCTTT.

The gene calls are TRBV25-1 and TRBJ1-2, with 11 bases matching TRBD1. The CDR3 sequence is 15 residues long. The germline V gene has CDR1 MGHDK and CDR2 SYGVNS. With 3 bases clipped from V and 7 bases from J, the junction kept 7 bases outside the gene matches. CDR3 protein: CASSERDRGVSGYTF. CDR3 nucleotides: TGTGCCAGCAGTGAGAGGGACAGGGGGGTGAGTGGCTACACCTTC.

This chain connects TRBV7-9 to TRBJ2-1; perhaps TRBD1 as D (6 bases). CDR3 size: 16 residues. Per germline, CDR1 SEHNR and CDR2 FQNEAQ (reference sequence). Deletions cut 1 base from V and 0 bases from J, with 10 bases between. Here the CDR3 DNA reads TGTGCCAGCAGCTTAGATCAGGGGACCTCCTACAATGAGCAGTTCTTC. Translating gives CASSLDQGTSYNEQFF. Filled out from reference TRBV7-9 and TRBJ2-1, the complete variable domain reads DTGVSQNPRHKITKRGQNVTFRCDPISEHNRLYWYRQTLGQGPEFLTYFQNEAQLEKSRLLSDRFSAERPKGSFSTLEIQRTEQGDSAMYLCASSLDQGTSYNEQFFGPGTRLTVL.

V is TRBV7-2 and J is TRBJ2-7; TRBD1 might be the D (5 bases). Trimming left V 4 bases short and J 6 bases short, with 10 bases between. Germline V gives CDR1 SGHTA, CDR2 FQGNSA. The CDR3 sequence is 12 residues long. The CDR3, as DNA: TGTGCCAGCAGCTCAGACAGACTCGAGCAGTACTTC. It yields the protein CASSSDRLEQYF. Full variable domain (rest looked up from reference TRBV7-2 and TRBJ2-7): GAGVSQSPSNKVTEKGKDVELRCDPISGHTALYWYRQSLGQGLEFLIYFQGNSAPDKSGLPSDRFSAERTGGSVSTLTIQRTQQEDSAVYLCASSSDRLEQYFGPGTRLTVT.

CDR3 nucleotides: TGCGCCAGCAGCCCCATGGACAGGGTAAAGAGCTATGGCTACACCTTC. It codes for CASSPMDRVKSYGYTF. The genes are TRBV5-1 and TRBJ1-2, with 8 bases matching TRBD1. CDR3 size: 16 residues. The germline gives CDR1 SGHRS, CDR2 YFSETQ. V shed 4 bases and J 4 bases; nucleotides not matched to a gene: 12.

This clone was seen once. The chain couples TRBV4-1 to TRBJ2-7; D gene ambiguous. V gave up 4 bases and J gave up 4 bases, with 23 bases separating them. The CDR3 loop spans 17 amino acids. The germline CDR1 and CDR2 sequences are MGHRA and YSYEKL. CDR3 DNA: TGCGCCAGCAGCCCCCTTTGGGCGCCCAACTCATTTTACGAGCAGTACTTC. This sequence encodes CASSPLWAPNSFYEQYF.

The chain employs TRBV27 and TRBJ1-2, with D possibly matching TRBD1 (6 bases). Germline values: CDR1 MNHEY, CDR2 SMNVEV (reference sequence). Trimming cost V 3 bases and J 7 bases, with 15 bases left between them. This CDR3 region has 14 residues. The CDR3 reads CASSLGRGGGGYTF. The CDR3 nucleotides read TGTGCCAGCAGTTTGGGGAGAGGGGGGGGTGGCTACACCTTC.

This chain links TRBV5-3 with TRBJ1-4; D is uncertain. TRBV5-3 belongs to the ORF category, with a function that is uncertain. V was clipped by 7 bases and J by 8 bases, with 18 bases between them. The CDR3 loop spans 14 amino acids. CDR3 nucleotide sequence: TGTGCCAGAGGTCCACAAACCCTGGGGGAAAAACTGTTTTTT. Translating gives CARGPQTLGEKLFF.

J is TRBJ1-1 and V is TRBV30; D uncertain. Germline V gene sequence: CDR1 GTSNPN, CDR2 SVGIG (reference sequence). The V gene lost 2 bases and the J gene lost 1 base, with 5 bases spanning the gap. The CDR3 runs to 12 residues. CDR3 coding DNA: TGTGCCTGGAGTCGTACGAACACTGAAGCTTTCTTT. Protein sequence: CAWSRTNTEAFF.

The V call is TRBV4-1, the J call TRBJ2-2; no clear D gene. This CDR3 region has 14 residues. Germline V gene lookup returns CDR1 MGHRA and CDR2 YSYEKL. V was clipped by 0 bases and J by 7 bases, with 9 bases between them. CDR3 nucleotides: TGCGCCAGCAGCCAAGACAGTTCGATCGGGGAGCTGTTTTTT. Translating it yields CASSQDSSIGELFF.

This chain links TRBV6-6 with TRBJ2-3; maybe TRBD1 (5 bases). The CDR3 totals 14 residues. Per the germline V gene, CDR1 is MNHNY and CDR2 is SVGAGI (reference sequence). Trimming pared 6 bases from V and 1 base from J, leaving 11 bases between. The CDR3 here is CASRTGGGTDTQYF. CDR3 DNA: TGTGCCAGCAGAACAGGTGGGGGCACAGATACGCAGTATTTT.

The CDR3 here is CASSLDVFGEQFF. DNA of the CDR3: TGTGCCAGCAGCTTAGACGTTTTTGGTGAGCAGTTCTTC. This chain links TRBV11-3 with TRBJ2-1; no clear D gene. This CDR3 spans 13 amino acids. CDR1 SGHNT and CDR2 YENEEA come from the germline V gene. V was clipped by 0 bases and J by 9 bases, with 9 bases between them.

This chain links TRBV6-6 with TRBJ2-3; 8 bases line up with TRBD2. V lost 5 bases, J lost 5 bases, and 9 bases stayed unmatched. CDR3 length: 15 residues. Germline V gene data show CDR1 as MNHNY and CDR2 as SVGAGI (reference sequence). CDR3 residues: CASSTPGLVRDTQYF. CDR3 bases: TGTGCCAGCAGTACCCCGGGACTAGTGAGAGATACGCAGTATTTT.

The chain employs TRBV6-5 and TRBJ1-2; D not resolved. V lost 8 bases and J lost 6, with 16 bases in between. Germline assignment: CDR1 MNHEY and CDR2 SVGAGI. This CDR3 region has 13 residues. Here the CDR3 DNA reads TGTGCCAGCTCGAAGATCGGGGAAAATGGCTACACCTTC. Amino acid sequence: CASSKIGENGYTF.

This chain joins TRBV30 and TRBJ2-2; no clear D gene. Trimming pared 3 bases from V and 4 bases from J, leaving 9 bases between. This CDR3 contains 13 residues. Germline CDR1 reads GTSNPN; CDR2 reads SVGIG (reference sequence). CDR3 bases: TGTGCCTGGAGGGGGTCGGGCACCGGGGAGCTGTTTTTT. It is translated as CAWRGSGTGELFF.

The chain couples TRBV4-1 to TRBJ1-2; D is possibly TRBD1 (5 bases). Deletions cut 1 base from V and 8 bases from J, with 23 bases between. The CDR3 totals 17 residues. Germline values: CDR1 MGHRA, CDR2 YSYEKL. DNA of the CDR3: TGCGCCAGCAGCCAAGCTGAGACAGACGCCAACTCCTACGGCTACACCTTC. Protein product: CASSQAETDANSYGYTF.

The chain couples TRBV7-9 to TRBJ2-7; D is uncertain. Germline CDR1 is SEHNR and CDR2 is FQNEAQ (reference sequence). V was clipped by 5 bases and J by 3 bases, with 5 bases between them. The CDR3 is 11 amino acids. In nucleotides, the CDR3 is TGTGCCAGCAGCCTTAACTACGAGCAGTACTTC. Translated: CASSLNYEQYF.

On this clone itself: Other DNA sequences from this sample encode an identical CDR3 as well. This chain uses TRBV7-3 with TRBJ1-6; the D is unclear. The CDR3 consists of 13 residues. V lost 2 bases and J lost 7, with 6 bases in between. Germline V gene lookup returns CDR1 SGHTA and CDR2 FQGTGA. The CDR3 sequence is CASSLGGNSPLHF. The CDR3 DNA reads TGTGCCAGCAGCTTAGGAGGAAATTCACCCCTCCACTTT. The full variable domain, completed using reference TRBV7-3 and TRBJ1-6, is GAGVSQTPSNKVTEKGKYVELRCDPISGHTALYWYRQSLGQGPEFLIYFQGTGAADDSGLPNDRFFAVRPEGSVSTLKIQRTERGDSAVYLCASSLGGNSPLHFGNGTRLTVT.

The sample holds a few counts of this clone. The sample carries other DNA sequences with the same CDR3. The CDR3 reads CASSQGNQPQHF. In DNA, the CDR3 is TGTGCCAGCAGCCAGGGGAATCAGCCCCAGCATTTT. The gene calls are TRBV6-6 and TRBJ1-5; D might be TRBD1 (6 bases). Germline CDR1 and CDR2: MNHNY and SVGAGI (reference sequence). This CDR3 has 12 amino acids. The V end was cut by 6 bases, the J end by 4 bases, with 7 bases between.

The chain couples TRBV6-1 to TRBJ2-5; tentatively, D is TRBD1 (5 bases). There are 14 residues in the CDR3. In germline, CDR1 is MNHNS, CDR2 SASEGT. V lost 7 bases to trimming and J lost 5 bases, with 17 bases between them. The CDR3 loop reads CASTAAGYRETQYF. The CDR3 region has the DNA TGTGCCAGCACCGCGGCAGGGTACAGGGAGACCCAGTACTTC.